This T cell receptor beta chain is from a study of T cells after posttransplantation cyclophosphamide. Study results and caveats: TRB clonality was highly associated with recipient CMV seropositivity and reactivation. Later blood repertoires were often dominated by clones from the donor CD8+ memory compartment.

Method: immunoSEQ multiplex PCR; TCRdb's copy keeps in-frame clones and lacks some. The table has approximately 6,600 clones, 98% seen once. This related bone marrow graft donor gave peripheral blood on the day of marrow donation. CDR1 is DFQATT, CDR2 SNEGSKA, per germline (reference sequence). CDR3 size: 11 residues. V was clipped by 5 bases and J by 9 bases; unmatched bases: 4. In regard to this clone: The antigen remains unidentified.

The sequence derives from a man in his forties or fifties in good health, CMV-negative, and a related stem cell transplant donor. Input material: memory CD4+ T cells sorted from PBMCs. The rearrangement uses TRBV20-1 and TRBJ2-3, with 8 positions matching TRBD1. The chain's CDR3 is CSADGQGTQYF. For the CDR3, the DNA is TGCAGTGCTGATGGACAGGGAACGCAGTATTTT.